This T cell receptor beta chain was sequenced during a study of T cells and Merkel cell carcinoma outcomes (TCRdb year 2020). Regarding the research as a whole: In patients with Merkel cell carcinoma, researchers looked at whether the T-cell repertoire of the tumor, along with T-cell density, could predict clinical outcome. Study-wide findings and limitations: T-cell repertoire features combined with T-cell density were reported to predict clinical outcomes in Merkel cell carcinoma patients.

The samples were taken from patients with Merkel cell carcinoma. The protocol used for the library was the immunoSEQ multiplex PCR assay. In TCRdb, the immuneACCESS table is reduced to in-frame sequences with V and J assigned. These tables do not hold every clone; where another copy was compared, an unresolved V gene accounts for under half, and the others remain unexplained. A total of 6,700 or so clones appear in this sample, 90% of them only once. The biggest ten clones account for approximately 2.8% of the sample. Including the terminal cysteine and phenylalanine, the CDR3 comprises 13 residues. The retained sequence is limited to the CDR3, 39 bases, with the frame set at the first base. Between the V and J ends, shortened by 5 bases and 2 bases respectively, the junction contains 9 bases. The germline V gene supplies CDR1 SGHVS and CDR2 FNYEAQ. Points on this clone: Its antigen remains undetermined. The sample holds no much larger clone one base away, and base qualities are not on file.

The sequence is built from TRBV7-6 and TRBJ2-5; tentative D gene TRBD2, with 5 bases matching. The sequencing input was tumor tissue from Merkel cell carcinoma. The source is a human donor with Merkel cell carcinoma. The DNA sequence is given as TGTGCCAGCAGCCAACTAGTACAAGAGACCCAGTACTTC. Its amino acids are CASSQLVQETQYF.